This T cell receptor beta chain was documented in a study of blood T cell repertoires in COVID-19. Study-wide context: Both acute and convalescent COVID-19 samples were obtained from the United States, Italy and Spain. Sources were T cells, B-cell-depleted T cells, or PBMCs; the material itself was cDNA or gDNA.

TCRdb's table, derived via immunoSEQ multiplex PCR, lists solely in-frame clones and lacks some. The data show about 84,000 clones, roughly 77% seen once. This receptor was taken from a middle-aged man with active or convalescent COVID-19. Sequenced material: peripheral blood.

The CDR3 sequence is CASSQESGAQGANVLTF. In nucleotides, the CDR3 is TGTGCCAGCAGCCAAGAAAGTGGGGCGCAGGGGGCCAACGTCCTGACTTTC. This chain joins TRBV3-1 (or the pseudogene TRBV3-2) and TRBJ2-6; tentative D call: TRBD1 (5 bases). The V end lost 0 bases, the J end lost 4 bases, and 13 bases lay between the germline ends. CDR3 length equals 17 residues. CDR1 is LGHDT, CDR2 YNNKEL, per germline (reference sequence).